This is a list of T cell receptor beta chains from one sample in a study of cytomegalovirus exposure and HLA in healthy donors. Clones were sequenced by immunoSEQ multiplex PCR, and TCRdb holds only the in-frame ones, with some missing. The table records about 85,000 clones, roughly 80% of them present only once. Sequenced material: PBMCs. The source is a boy aged 10-17 years in good health and CMV-seronegative. Each CDR3 is given with its conserved first and last residue. A D gene is named only where the DNA matches it firmly. Some rows have no size entry. The others give once, few or many, or a class for an expanded clone.

d_call: .
v_call: TRBV5-6
j_call: TRBJ1-1
clone_size: once
cdr3_aa: CASSLDRRTSTFF
cdr3_nt: TGTGCCAGCAGCTTGGACAGACGCACCTCAACTTTCTTT

d_call: .
v_call: TRBV4-1
j_call: TRBJ2-5
clone_size: .
cdr3_aa: CASSLADGGKETQYF
cdr3_nt: TGCGCCAGCAGCCTAGCTGATGGGGGCAAAGAGACCCAGTACTTC

d_call: TRBD1
v_call: TRBV5-4
j_call: TRBJ2-2
clone_size: .
cdr3_aa: CASTTNRQGDTGELFF
cdr3_nt: TGTGCCAGCACTACAAACAGACAGGGGGACACCGGGGAGCTGTTTTTT

d_call: TRBD1
v_call: TRBV7-9
j_call: TRBJ1-4
clone_size: once
cdr3_aa: CASSHRDSPTNEKLFF
cdr3_nt: TGTGCCAGCAGCCATAGGGACAGCCCAACTAATGAAAAACTGTTTTTT

d_call: TRBD1
v_call: TRBV6-4
j_call: TRBJ1-2
clone_size: .
cdr3_aa: CASSEAGTGGAYYGYTF
cdr3_nt: TGTGCCAGCAGTGAAGCCGGGACAGGGGGCGCGTACTATGGCTACACCTTC

d_call: .
v_call: TRBV11-2
j_call: TRBJ1-5
clone_size: .
cdr3_aa: CASSLGTAFNQPQHF
cdr3_nt: TGTGCCAGCAGCTTAGGGACAGCTTTCAATCAGCCCCAGCATTTT

d_call: .
v_call: TRBV29-1
j_call: TRBJ1-2
clone_size: few
cdr3_aa: CSVEWAAGGYTF
cdr3_nt: TGCAGCGTTGAATGGGCCGCGGGAGGCTACACCTTC

d_call: .
v_call: TRBV4-3
j_call: TRBJ2-7
clone_size: .
cdr3_aa: CASSQDVQVSYEQYF
cdr3_nt: TGCGCCAGCAGCCAAGATGTTCAGGTCTCCTACGAGCAGTACTTC

d_call: TRBD2
v_call: TRBV28
j_call: TRBJ2-3
clone_size: .
cdr3_aa: CASNSLRAGGKDTQYF
cdr3_nt: TGTGCCAGCAACTCCCTCCGAGCGGGAGGTAAAGATACGCAGTATTTT

d_call: TRBD2
v_call: TRBV9
j_call: TRBJ2-1
clone_size: .
cdr3_aa: CASSSSGSSYNEQFF
cdr3_nt: TGTGCCAGCAGCTCTAGCGGGAGCTCCTACAATGAGCAGTTCTTC

d_call: TRBD1
v_call: TRBV7-2
j_call: TRBJ1-2
clone_size: .
cdr3_aa: CASSTRQGPGYTF
cdr3_nt: TGTGCCAGCAGCACACGACAGGGTCCTGGCTACACCTTC

d_call: .
v_call: TRBV7-3
j_call: TRBJ2-5
clone_size: .
cdr3_aa: CASSLTGSQETQYF
cdr3_nt: TGTGCCAGCAGCCTTACAGGAAGCCAAGAGACCCAGTACTTC

d_call: .
v_call: TRBV25-1
j_call: TRBJ1-1
clone_size: .
cdr3_aa: CASSAPSDSAFF
cdr3_nt: TGTGCCAGCAGTGCACCCTCGGACTCGGCTTTCTTT

d_call: .
v_call: TRBV5-3
j_call: TRBJ1-3
clone_size: few
cdr3_aa: CARSRDSRNTIYF
cdr3_nt: TGTGCCAGAAGCCGGGACTCCCGAAACACCATATATTTT

d_call: .
v_call: TRBV7-8
j_call: TRBJ1-5
clone_size: .
cdr3_aa: CASSPEVNSNQPQHF
cdr3_nt: TGTGCCAGCTCCCCAGAAGTCAATAGCAATCAGCCCCAGCATTTT

d_call: .
v_call: TRBV4-1
j_call: TRBJ2-3
clone_size: .
cdr3_aa: CASSLIGSGITDTQYF
cdr3_nt: TGCGCCAGCAGCCTGATCGGGTCGGGGATAACAGATACGCAGTATTTT

d_call: .
v_call: TRBV6-5
j_call: TRBJ1-6
clone_size: .
cdr3_aa: CASSYSRESYNSPLHF
cdr3_nt: TGTGCCAGCAGTTACTCGCGGGAGAGCTATAATTCACCCCTCCACTTT

d_call: TRBD1
v_call: TRBV18
j_call: TRBJ1-4
clone_size: .
cdr3_aa: CASSPTGGRQKLFF
cdr3_nt: TGTGCCAGCTCACCGACAGGGGGAAGGCAAAAACTGTTTTTT

d_call: TRBD2
v_call: TRBV29-1
j_call: TRBJ2-1
clone_size: .
cdr3_aa: CSVHGLAGSENEQFF
cdr3_nt: TGCAGCGTTCATGGACTAGCGGGTTCTGAGAATGAGCAGTTCTTC

d_call: .
v_call: TRBV5-4
j_call: TRBJ1-1
clone_size: .
cdr3_aa: CASSFQGLGNTEAFF
cdr3_nt: TGTGCCAGCAGCTTCCAGGGGTTAGGGAACACTGAAGCTTTCTTT

d_call: TRBD1
v_call: TRBV30
j_call: TRBJ2-7
clone_size: .
cdr3_aa: CAWGTGGGSYEQYF
cdr3_nt: TGTGCCTGGGGGACAGGGGGGGGCTCCTACGAGCAGTACTTC

d_call: .
v_call: TRBV7-9
j_call: TRBJ2-1
clone_size: .
cdr3_aa: CASSPSGNNEQFF
cdr3_nt: TGTGCCAGCAGCCCATCCGGTAACAATGAGCAGTTCTTC

d_call: .
v_call: TRBV28
j_call: TRBJ1-2
clone_size: once
cdr3_aa: CASRKPGGFYGYTF
cdr3_nt: TGTGCCAGCAGGAAGCCAGGAGGATTTTATGGCTACACCTTC

d_call: .
v_call: TRBV5-6
j_call: TRBJ1-3
clone_size: few
cdr3_aa: CASSPRQAGNTIYF
cdr3_nt: TGTGCCAGCAGCCCCAGACAGGCTGGAAACACCATATATTTT

d_call: TRBD1
v_call: TRBV6-6
j_call: TRBJ1-1
clone_size: .
cdr3_aa: CASSQQGATRDTEAFF
cdr3_nt: TGTGCCAGCAGTCAACAGGGGGCCACGAGAGACACTGAAGCTTTCTTT

d_call: .
v_call: TRBV5-6
j_call: TRBJ1-5
clone_size: .
cdr3_aa: CASSLAGVFSNQPQHF
cdr3_nt: TGTGCCAGCAGCTTGGCCGGGGTATTCAGCAATCAGCCCCAGCATTTT

d_call: .
v_call: TRBV7-9
j_call: TRBJ1-2
clone_size: .
cdr3_aa: CASSLASGNGYTF
cdr3_nt: TGTGCCAGCAGCTTAGCGTCAGGGAATGGCTACACCTTC

d_call: TRBD1
v_call: TRBV10-1
j_call: TRBJ2-3
clone_size: .
cdr3_aa: CASSEGTGGTWADTQYF
cdr3_nt: TGCGCCAGCAGTGAAGGGACAGGGGGAACGTGGGCAGATACGCAGTATTTT

d_call: TRBD1
v_call: TRBV28
j_call: TRBJ2-7
clone_size: .
cdr3_aa: CASRGTVSYEQYF
cdr3_nt: TGTGCCAGCAGGGGGACAGTTTCCTACGAGCAGTACTTC

d_call: TRBD1
v_call: TRBV5-1
j_call: TRBJ2-7
clone_size: .
cdr3_aa: CASSFPGQQPYEQYF
cdr3_nt: TGCGCCAGCAGCTTTCCGGGACAGCAGCCCTACGAGCAGTACTTC

d_call: TRBD2
v_call: TRBV9
j_call: TRBJ2-3
clone_size: .
cdr3_aa: CASSGSRWAGDTDTQYF
cdr3_nt: TGTGCCAGCAGCGGGTCCCGGTGGGCGGGAGACACAGATACGCAGTATTTT

d_call: .
v_call: TRBV7-6
j_call: TRBJ2-7
clone_size: .
cdr3_aa: CASSSGDSYEQYF
cdr3_nt: TGTGCCAGCAGCTCGGGAGATTCCTACGAGCAGTACTTC

d_call: TRBD1
v_call: TRBV19
j_call: TRBJ2-7
clone_size: .
cdr3_aa: CASTPGGSYEQYF
cdr3_nt: TGTGCCAGTACCCCAGGGGGTTCCTACGAGCAGTACTTC

d_call: .
v_call: TRBV7-2
j_call: TRBJ2-1
clone_size: .
cdr3_aa: CASSLWHTLPNEQFF
cdr3_nt: TGTGCCAGCAGCTTATGGCATACCCTGCCTAATGAGCAGTTCTTC

d_call: TRBD1
v_call: TRBV28
j_call: TRBJ2-2
clone_size: few
cdr3_aa: CASSLDRVSGELFF
cdr3_nt: TGTGCCAGCAGTTTGGACAGGGTATCAGGGGAGCTGTTTTTT

d_call: TRBD1
v_call: TRBV7-2
j_call: TRBJ1-2
clone_size: once
cdr3_aa: CASSHQSQGVGGYTF
cdr3_nt: TGTGCCAGCAGCCACCAGAGCCAGGGGGTGGGGGGCTACACCTTC

d_call: .
v_call: TRBV5-5
j_call: TRBJ1-6
clone_size: .
cdr3_aa: CASSLRDSRANSPLHF
cdr3_nt: TGTGCCAGCAGCTTGCGAGACAGCCGAGCGAATTCACCCCTCCACTTT

d_call: .
v_call: TRBV25-1
j_call: TRBJ2-5
clone_size: .
cdr3_aa: CASSDRPTGGETQYF
cdr3_nt: TGTGCCAGCAGTGATCGTCCAACCGGGGGAGAGACCCAGTACTTC

d_call: TRBD1
v_call: TRBV6-5
j_call: TRBJ1-1
clone_size: .
cdr3_aa: CASSRRTGRTEAFF
cdr3_nt: TGTGCCAGCAGTCGCCGGACAGGGCGGACTGAAGCTTTCTTT

d_call: TRBD1
v_call: TRBV7-6
j_call: TRBJ1-2
clone_size: .
cdr3_aa: CASSPGTGYYGYTF
cdr3_nt: TGTGCCAGCAGCCCCGGGACAGGGTACTATGGCTACACCTTC

d_call: TRBD1
v_call: TRBV5-4
j_call: TRBJ1-4
clone_size: few
cdr3_aa: CASSLLQGAGEKLFF
cdr3_nt: TGTGCCAGCAGCCTATTACAGGGGGCCGGGGAAAAACTGTTTTTT

d_call: TRBD1
v_call: TRBV5-1
j_call: TRBJ2-7
clone_size: .
cdr3_aa: CASRDLIDRGQDEQYF
cdr3_nt: TGCGCCAGCAGGGACTTAATTGACAGGGGGCAAGACGAGCAGTACTTC

d_call: .
v_call: TRBV30
j_call: TRBJ1-1
clone_size: .
cdr3_aa: CAWSVFPGNTEAFF
cdr3_nt: TGTGCCTGGAGTGTCTTTCCGGGGAACACTGAAGCTTTCTTT